The TCR beta chain described here comes from a study of T cells in Graves' hyperthyroidism and ophthalmopathy. Study results and limitations: Most thyroid clonotypes that were expanded above 0.001 also turned up in blood.

With regard to this clonotype: Its specificity is not known.

V was pared by 7 bases and J by 3 bases, with 22 bases between. Germline-derived CDR1 and CDR2 are MNHEY and SMNVEV (reference sequence). The CDR3 runs to 17 residues. Amplification targeted TCR beta CDR3 regions from RNA transcripts. The TCR CDR3 first-round RT-PCR relied on the HTBI primer set. TCRdb re-called the multiplex PCR reads with MiXCR, one entry per CDR3 protein. The profile covers fewer than 650,000 distinct CDR3 sequences, with less than 15% appearing a single time and approximately 13% taken by the ten largest. J is TRBJ2-1 and V is TRBV27; a possible D gene is TRBD1 (6 bases). This TCR came from a woman in her thirties or forties with Graves' hyperthyroidism. Sequencing input: blood. The CDR3 loop reads CASKVPGQTALYNEQFF. CDR3 DNA sequence: TGTGCCAGCAAGGTCCCGGGACAAACAGCCCTCTACAATGAGCAGTTCTTC.